This TCR beta chain was identified in a study of PD-L1 blockade in urothelial cancer. Looking at the study overall: Median blood clonality was around 0.074, with 82,636 unique TCRs.

Time point described: pretreatment peripheral blood. On this clone: Its specificity is not known.

TCRdb's table, derived via immunoSEQ multiplex PCR, lists solely in-frame clones and lacks some. This table holds over 75,000 clones, roughly 90% found once. This CDR3 contains 13 residues. V was cut by 7 bases and J by 3 bases, with 12 bases left in between. Germline assignment: CDR1 SGHTA and CDR2 FQGNSA. Study-wide findings and caveats: Tumor-associated clones in the blood of durable-benefit patients grew more at 3 weeks.

Material: PBMCs, obtained around atezolizumab (anti-PD-L1) treatment. The rearrangement links TRBV7-2 to TRBJ1-2; maybe TRBD1 (6 bases). This TCR was sampled from a woman of 80 years or more with urothelial cancer. The CDR3 DNA follows: TGTGCCAGCACCCGGGACACCTACTATGGCTACACCTTC. Amino acid sequence: CASTRDTYYGYTF. Complete variable domain (other parts from reference TRBV7-2 and TRBJ1-2): GAGVSQSPSNKVTEKGKDVELRCDPISGHTALYWYRQSLGQGLEFLIYFQGNSAPDKSGLPSDRFSAERTGGSVSTLTIQRTQQEDSAVYLCASTRDTYYGYTFGSGTRLTVV.